These 9 T cell receptor beta chains were sequenced from one sample in a study of regulatory T cells in long-lasting Graves disease. Arm-PCR of CDR3 regions with iRepertoire HTBI primers generated TCR beta libraries. TCRdb reanalysed the multiplex PCR reads using MiXCR and keeps one entry per CDR3 protein. The sample lists 360,000 or so distinct CDR3 sequences, approximately 15% occurring once. Time point denoted: newly diagnosed GD, antithyroid drugs for less than 3 months. Making the TCR library involved RNA that had been extracted from PBMCs. These data were also filed under a second study, of T cells in Graves' hyperthyroidism and ophthalmopathy.

The material was peripheral blood mononuclear cells (PBMCs), obtained at new diagnosis, from a patient treated with antithyroid drugs. All receptors derive from a man between 40 and 49 years old with Graves disease.

This clonotype has just a few counts. It may be a read error: a sequence one base away is much more abundant. This chain links TRBV28 with TRBJ1-1; unclear D gene. The CDR3 contains 13 residues. Germline V gene lookup returns CDR1 MDHEN and CDR2 SYDVKM. Trimming removed 2 bases at V and 6 bases at J, with 10 bases between. The CDR3 reads CASSLRVYAEAFF. As DNA, the CDR3 is TGTGCCAGCAGTTTACGTGTATACGCTGAAGCTTTCTTT.

This clonotype was seen repeatedly, ten times or more. The gene calls are TRBV29-1 and TRBJ1-1; no definite D call. Germline V gene lookup returns CDR1 SQVTM and CDR2 ANQGSEA. The CDR3 has 10 amino acids. Trimming took 4 bases from V and 8 from J, leaving 8 bases between them. In DNA, the CDR3 is TGCAGCGTTGGGTCGCCCGAAGCTTTCTTT. This encodes CSVGSPEAFF.

This clonotype occurred many times. The CDR3 DNA reads TGTGCCAGCAGCTCCAGGGGGGGAGCTGGGGCCAACGTCCTGACTTTC. It specifies CASSSRGGAGANVLTF. This chain uses TRBV7-2 with TRBJ2-6, with D perhaps being TRBD1 or TRBD2 (7 bases each). Per germline, CDR1 SGHTA and CDR2 FQGNSA. V was clipped by 4 bases and J by 2 bases, with 12 bases between them. This CDR3 contains 16 residues.

J is TRBJ1-3 and V is TRBV5-4; D remains ambiguous. Trimming removed 0 bases at V and 0 bases at J, with 10 bases between. The CDR3 extends over 16 amino acids. Germline CDR1 and CDR2: SGHNT and YYREEE (reference sequence). The CDR3 sequence: CASSLVGMHSGNTIYF. The CDR3 DNA reads TGTGCCAGCAGCTTGGTCGGGATGCACTCTGGAAACACCATATATTTT.

This clonotype was recorded many times. The chain has TRBV7-9 and TRBJ2-3; D gene uncertain. Germline CDR1 and CDR2: SEHNR and FQNEAQ (reference sequence). The V end lost 1 base, the J end lost 2 bases, and 10 bases lay between the germline ends. There are 15 residues in the CDR3. The CDR3 sequence: CASSLVSMDTDTQYF. The CDR3, as DNA: TGTGCCAGCAGCTTAGTTAGCATGGACACAGATACGCAGTATTTT.

This clonotype came up a few times. CDR3 protein: CASSQGQGHDEQYF. CDR3 DNA sequence: TGTGCCAGCAGCCAAGGACAGGGACACGACGAGCAGTACTTC. The chain recombines TRBV7-2 with TRBJ2-7, with TRBD1 matching 8 bases. Unmatched junction bases numbered 8, after V lost 5 bases and J lost 5 bases. Germline V lookup: CDR1 SGHTA, CDR2 FQGNSA. The CDR3 is made up of 14 amino acids.

This clonotype appeared many times. The chain carries TRBV12-3 or TRBV12-4 and TRBJ2-2; no reliable D call. CDR3 length: 13 residues. V lost 6 bases and J 6 bases, leaving 11 bases between the germline ends. CDR3 DNA sequence: TGTGCCAGCAGCTCTCTCGGCCCCGGGGAGCTGTTTTTT. It translates to CASSSLGPGELFF.

V is TRBV12-3 or TRBV12-4 and J is TRBJ2-5; D unclear. Trimming pared 4 bases from V and 9 bases from J, leaving 9 bases between. The CDR3 sequence is 11 residues long. CDR3 in DNA: TGTGCCAGCAGTTCAGGCTACCCCCAGTACTTC. This translates into CASSSGYPQYF.

Ten or more counts support this clonotype. The V gene is TRBV20-1, the J gene TRBJ2-1; D may be TRBD1 or TRBD2 (7 bases each). Germline assignment: CDR1 DFQATT and CDR2 SNEGSKA (reference sequence). With 3 bases removed from V and 6 bases from J, the gap between germline ends came to 15 bases. The CDR3 has 14 residues. In DNA form, the CDR3 reads TGCAGTGCTAGGGGGGGGGACAGTGTCAATGAGCAGTTCTTC. Protein sequence: CSARGGDSVNEQFF.